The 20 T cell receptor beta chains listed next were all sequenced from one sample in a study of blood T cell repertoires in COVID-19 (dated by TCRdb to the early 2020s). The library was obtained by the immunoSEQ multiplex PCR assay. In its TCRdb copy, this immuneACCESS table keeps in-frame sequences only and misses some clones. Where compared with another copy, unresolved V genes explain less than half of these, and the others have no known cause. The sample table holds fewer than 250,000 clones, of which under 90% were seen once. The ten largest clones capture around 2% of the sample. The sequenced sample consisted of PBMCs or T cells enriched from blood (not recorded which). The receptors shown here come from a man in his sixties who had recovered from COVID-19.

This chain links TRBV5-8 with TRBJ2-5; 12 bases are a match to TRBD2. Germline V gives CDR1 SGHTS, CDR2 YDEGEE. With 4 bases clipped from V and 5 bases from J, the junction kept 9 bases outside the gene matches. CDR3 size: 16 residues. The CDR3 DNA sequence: TGTGCCAGCAGCCTCGATCTAGCGGGGGGGAGTGAGACCCAGTACTTC. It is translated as CASSLDLAGGSETQYF.

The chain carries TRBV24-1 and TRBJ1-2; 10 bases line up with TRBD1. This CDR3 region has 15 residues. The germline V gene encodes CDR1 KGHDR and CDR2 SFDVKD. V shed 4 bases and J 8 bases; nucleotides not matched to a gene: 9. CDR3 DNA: TGTGCCACCAGTGAAGGGACAGGGGACGTGGTGGGCTACACCTTC. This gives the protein CATSEGTGDVVGYTF.

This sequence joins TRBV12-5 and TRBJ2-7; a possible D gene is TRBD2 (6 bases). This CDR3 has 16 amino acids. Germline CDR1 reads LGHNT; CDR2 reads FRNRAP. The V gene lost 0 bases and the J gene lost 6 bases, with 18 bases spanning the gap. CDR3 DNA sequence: TGTGCTAGTGGTTTGGTACTTAAGAGGGAGGCTGCCGAGCAGTACTTC. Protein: CASGLVLKREAAEQYF. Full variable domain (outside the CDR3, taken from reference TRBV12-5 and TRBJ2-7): DARVTQTPRHKVTEMGQEVTMRCQPILGHNTVFWYRQTMMQGLELLAYFRNRAPLDDSGMPKDRFSAEMPDATLATLKIQPSEPRDSAVYFCASGLVLKREAAEQYFGPGTRLTVT.

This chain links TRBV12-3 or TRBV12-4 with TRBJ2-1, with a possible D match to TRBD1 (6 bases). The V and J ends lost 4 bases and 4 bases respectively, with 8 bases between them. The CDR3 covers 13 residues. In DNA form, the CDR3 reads TGTGCCAGCAGTTCTGGACAGTACAATGAGCAGTTCTTC. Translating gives CASSSGQYNEQFF.

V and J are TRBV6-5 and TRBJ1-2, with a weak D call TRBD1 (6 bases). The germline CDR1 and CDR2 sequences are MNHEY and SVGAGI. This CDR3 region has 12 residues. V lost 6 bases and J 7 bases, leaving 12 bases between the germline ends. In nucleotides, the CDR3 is TGTGCCAGCAGAGCGAGGGGGTTTGGCTACACCTTC. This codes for CASRARGFGYTF.

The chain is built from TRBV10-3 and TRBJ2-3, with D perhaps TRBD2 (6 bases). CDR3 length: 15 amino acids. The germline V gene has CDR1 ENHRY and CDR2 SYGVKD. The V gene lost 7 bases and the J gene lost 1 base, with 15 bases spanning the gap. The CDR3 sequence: CAITRDGSGTDTQYF. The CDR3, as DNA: TGTGCCATCACTCGAGACGGGAGCGGCACAGATACGCAGTATTTT.

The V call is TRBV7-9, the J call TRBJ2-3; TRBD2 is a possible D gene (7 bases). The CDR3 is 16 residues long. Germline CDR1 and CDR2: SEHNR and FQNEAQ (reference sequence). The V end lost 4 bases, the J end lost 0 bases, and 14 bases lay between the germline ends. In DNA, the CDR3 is TGTGCCAGCAGCTCATCGGGGGGCCTTAGCACAGATACGCAGTATTTT. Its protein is CASSSSGGLSTDTQYF.

DNA for the CDR3: TGTGCCAGCACCCGAGACAGGGACAGCAATCAGCCCCAGCATTTT. Encoded protein: CASTRDRDSNQPQHF. The chain links TRBV6-5 to TRBJ1-5; 7 bases are a match to TRBD1. Germline V lookup: CDR1 MNHEY, CDR2 SVGAGI. CDR3 length: 15 amino acids. Germline trimming cut 7 bases from V and 1 base from J; bases unmatched to any gene: 7.

The CDR3 loop reads CASSHWTQLNTEAFF. In DNA form, the CDR3 reads TGTGCCAGCAGCCACTGGACACAGCTGAACACTGAAGCTTTCTTT. The chain employs TRBV5-4 and TRBJ1-1; tentative D call: TRBD1 (5 bases). The CDR3 is 15 residues long. The ends were cut back, 4 bases at V and 0 bases at J, with 13 bases in the middle. Looked up from germline, CDR1 is SGHNT and CDR2 is YYREEE (reference sequence).

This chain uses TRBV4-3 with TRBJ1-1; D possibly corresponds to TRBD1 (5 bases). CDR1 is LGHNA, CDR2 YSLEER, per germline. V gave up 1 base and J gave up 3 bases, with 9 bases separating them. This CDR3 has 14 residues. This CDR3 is CASSQGGADTEAFF. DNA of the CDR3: TGCGCCAGCAGCCAAGGGGGCGCAGACACTGAAGCTTTCTTT.

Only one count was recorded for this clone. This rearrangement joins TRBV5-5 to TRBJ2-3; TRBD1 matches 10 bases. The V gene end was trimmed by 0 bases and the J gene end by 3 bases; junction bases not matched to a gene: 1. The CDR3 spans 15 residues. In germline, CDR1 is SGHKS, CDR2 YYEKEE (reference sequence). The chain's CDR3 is CASSLAGQGTDTQYF. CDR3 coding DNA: TGTGCCAGCAGCTTGGCGGGACAGGGGACAGATACGCAGTATTTT.

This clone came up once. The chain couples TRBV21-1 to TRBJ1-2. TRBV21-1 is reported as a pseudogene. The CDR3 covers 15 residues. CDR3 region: CASRKLAPEVRGYTF. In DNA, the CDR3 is TGTGCCAGCAGGAAACTAGCCCCCGAGGTCCGGGGCTACACCTTC.

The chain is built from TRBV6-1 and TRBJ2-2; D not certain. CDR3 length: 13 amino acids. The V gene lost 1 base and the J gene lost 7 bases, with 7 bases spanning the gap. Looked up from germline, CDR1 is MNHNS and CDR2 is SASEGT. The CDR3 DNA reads TGTGCCAGCAGTGAAGGACTCGTCGGGGAGCTGTTTTTT. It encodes CASSEGLVGELFF.

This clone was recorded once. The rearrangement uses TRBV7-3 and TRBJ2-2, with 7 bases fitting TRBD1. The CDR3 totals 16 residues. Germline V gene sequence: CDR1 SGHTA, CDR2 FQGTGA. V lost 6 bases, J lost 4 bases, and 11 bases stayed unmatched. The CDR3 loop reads CASSSQRGLSTGELFF. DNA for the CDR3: TGTGCCAGCAGTTCCCAAAGGGGGCTGAGCACCGGGGAGCTGTTTTTT.

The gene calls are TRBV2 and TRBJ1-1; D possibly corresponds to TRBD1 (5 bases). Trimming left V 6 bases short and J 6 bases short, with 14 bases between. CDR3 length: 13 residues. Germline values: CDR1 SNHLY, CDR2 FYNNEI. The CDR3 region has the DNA TGTGCCAGCAGAGACAGCCGGGCGGCTGAAGCTTTCTTT. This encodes CASRDSRAAEAFF.

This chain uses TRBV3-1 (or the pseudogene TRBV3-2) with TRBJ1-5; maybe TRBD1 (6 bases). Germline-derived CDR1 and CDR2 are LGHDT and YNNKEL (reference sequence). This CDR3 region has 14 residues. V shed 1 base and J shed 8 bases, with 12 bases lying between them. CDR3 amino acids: CASSQGPGTKPQHF. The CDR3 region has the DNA TGTGCCAGCAGCCAAGGGCCCGGGACAAAGCCCCAGCATTTT.

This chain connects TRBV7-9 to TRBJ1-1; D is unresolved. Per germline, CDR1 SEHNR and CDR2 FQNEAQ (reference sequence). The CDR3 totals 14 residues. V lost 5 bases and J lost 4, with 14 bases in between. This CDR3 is CASSPTGFFTEAFF. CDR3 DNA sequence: TGTGCCAGCAGCCCCACGGGATTTTTCACTGAAGCTTTCTTT.

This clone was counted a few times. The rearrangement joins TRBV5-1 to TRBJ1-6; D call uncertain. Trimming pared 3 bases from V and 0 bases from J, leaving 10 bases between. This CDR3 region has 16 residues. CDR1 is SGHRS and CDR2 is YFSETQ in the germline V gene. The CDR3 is CASSWTGSSYNSPLHF. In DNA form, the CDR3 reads TGCGCCAGCAGCTGGACCGGGAGCTCCTATAATTCACCCCTCCACTTT.

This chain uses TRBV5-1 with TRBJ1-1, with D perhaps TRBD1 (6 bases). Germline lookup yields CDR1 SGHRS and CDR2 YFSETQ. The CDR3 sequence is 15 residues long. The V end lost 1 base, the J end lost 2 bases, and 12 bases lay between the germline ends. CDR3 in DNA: TGCGCCAGCAGCTTGTCCGGGACACCAAACACTGAAGCTTTCTTT. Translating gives CASSLSGTPNTEAFF.

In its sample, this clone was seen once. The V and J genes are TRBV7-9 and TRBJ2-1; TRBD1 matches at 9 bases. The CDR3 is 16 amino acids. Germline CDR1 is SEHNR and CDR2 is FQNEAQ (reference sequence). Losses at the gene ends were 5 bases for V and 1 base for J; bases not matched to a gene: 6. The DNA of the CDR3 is TGTGCCAGCAGCAAATGGGACAGGGCGTCCTACAATGAGCAGTTCTTC. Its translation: CASSKWDRASYNEQFF. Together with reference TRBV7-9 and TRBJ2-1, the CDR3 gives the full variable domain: DTGVSQNPRHKITKRGQNVTFRCDPISEHNRLYWYRQTLGQGPEFLTYFQNEAQLEKSRLLSDRFSAERPKGSFSTLEIQRTEQGDSAMYLCASSKWDRASYNEQFFGPGTRLTVL.